The clone carrying this T cell receptor beta chain was seen many times. The antigen is unknown. The authors amplified TCR beta CDR3 regions from RNA transcripts. An initial RT-PCR round employing HTBI primers preceded a second-round multiplex PCR. TCRdb reprocessed the multiplex PCR reads via MiXCR and lists one record per CDR3 protein. The data hold under 350,000 distinct CDR3 sequences, with 15% to 20% observed a single time. The sample belongs to a study of Graves' ophthalmopathy and Graves' hyperthyroidism. The overall study: No treatment had been given when peripheral blood was collected at initial diagnosis.

The CDR3 totals 15 residues. Trimming at V came to 4 bases and at J to 3 bases, leaving 8 bases not matched to a gene. CDR1 is SGHRS, CDR2 YFSETQ, per germline. Broader study findings: A majority of expanded thyroid clonotypes exceeding 0.001 frequency were likewise present in blood.

Material: peripheral blood. V gene TRBV5-1 combines with J gene TRBJ1-1; 8 positions agree with TRBD1. This TCR derives from an adult man with Graves' ophthalmopathy. This CDR3 is CASSPGYRGDTEAFF. The CDR3 nucleotides read TGCGCCAGCAGCCCCGGCTACAGGGGGGACACTGAAGCTTTCTTT.